In this sample, the clone carrying this T cell receptor (beta chain) turned up many times. This record comes from a study of T cells in Graves' hyperthyroidism and ophthalmopathy. The germline gives CDR1 SGHRS, CDR2 YFSETQ. V was cut by 1 base and J by 3 bases, with 11 bases left in between. There are 14 residues in the CDR3. The investigators amplified TCR beta CDR3 regions from RNA transcripts. First-round RT-PCR targeting the TCR CDR3 was performed with the HTBI primer set. TCRdb reprocessed the multiplex PCR reads via MiXCR and lists one record per CDR3 protein. The sample yields some 500,000 distinct CDR3 sequences, around 16% seen once.

Sample: blood. The V and J genes are TRBV5-1 and TRBJ2-7, with a possible D match to TRBD2 (6 bases). The origin of this receptor is a woman under 40 with Graves' ophthalmopathy. CDR3 sequence (DNA): TGCGCCAGCAGCTTGCACCCGGGGGACTACGAGCAGTACTTC. Its translation is CASSLHPGDYEQYF.